The clone carrying this T cell receptor beta chain was seen only a few times. Its antigen is not identified. This record comes from a study of CD8 T cells in ankylosing spondylitis. There are 16 residues in the CDR3. V lost 1 base to trimming and J lost 3 bases; unmatched junction nucleotides: 5. Germline CDR1 SGHRS, CDR2 YFSETQ. It was by quantitative 5'-RACE with molecular barcodes that TCR beta libraries were made. TCRdb redid the calling of the 5' RACE reads with MiXCR, one entry per CDR3 protein. The repertoire holds approximately 550,000 distinct CDR3 sequences, with approximately 11% as singletons. Study-wide points: Disease-linked clones, CD8+, were relatively rare in peripheral blood. There was a TCR beta motif, made of 7 to 9 highly homologous variants, that appeared characteristic of ankylosing spondylitis blood. Researchers reportedly found disease-linked clones significantly enriched in matched ankylosing spondylitis synovial fluid.

The chain uses TRBV5-1 and TRBJ2-3; 10 bases agree with TRBD2. This TCR derives from a male donor with ankylosing spondylitis. The source material was blood, either unsorted or a sorted T cell fraction (not recorded which). DNA of the CDR3: TGCGCCAGCAGCTTGATGGTAGCGGGAGGTACAGATACGCAGTATTTT. Translating it yields CASSLMVAGGTDTQYF.